This T cell receptor (beta chain) derives from a study of T cells in Graves' hyperthyroidism and ophthalmopathy (dated by TCRdb to about 2019). Regarding the research as a whole: TCR V-J signatures able to tell the groups apart were searched for in a discovery cohort of approximately 95 patients, of whom roughly 42 had Graves' ophthalmopathy and more than 55 had stable Graves' hyperthyroidism. Prospective prediction of ophthalmopathy was tested in an independent validation cohort of fewer than 20 hyperthyroidism patients and 17 patients who later progressed to ophthalmopathy. Once sampling was done, hyperthyroidism patients were given methimazole at a starting dose of 30 mg daily, whereas ophthalmopathy patients were given high-dose intravenous methylprednisolone. TCR Vbeta CDR3 sequencing of 130 to 150 peripheral blood samples (43 ophthalmopathy, over 70 hyperthyroidism and some 17 progressor patients) is reported in the paper. In addition, the study compared T-cell repertoires in thyroid tissue and in blood from several Graves' hyperthyroidism patients. The roughly 100 discovery patients were randomly divided into training and test sets at a 7:3 ratio.

From the cysteine through the phenylalanine, the CDR3 covers 13 amino acids. The kept DNA is CDR3 alone, 39 bases in frame from the first base. Reading the germline V gene gives CDR1 ENHRY and CDR2 SYGVKD. With respect to this clonotype: What antigen it recognizes has not been identified. Base quality data are lacking; no much larger clone is found one base away.

Amplification of TCR beta CDR3 regions was carried out from RNA transcripts. The TCR CDR3 was subjected to a first round of RT-PCR using the HTBI primer set and the Qiagen OneStep RT-PCR kit. A second multiplex PCR round built the libraries, followed by size selection and purification. The libraries were sequenced on an Illumina HiSeq2000 using paired-end 100 bp reads. The paper's processing steps were these. SOAPnuke was used to process the raw data, removing reads that contained adapters or uncalled bases, had a mean Phred below 15, or lacked an exact match to the constant primer or identifier. COPE v1.2.5 was used to merge the high-quality paired reads, and each unique nucleotide sequence was defined as a clonotype. MiTCR v1.1 was used to align clonotypes to the IMGT TRBV, TRBD and TRBJ reference segments. Only V-J combinations with frequency above 0.0001, covering about 99% of repertoires, were analysed. A TCS score was defined as the ratio between F50 (clonal expansion) and ExV (chaos), using BLOSUM62-based TCRdist between CDR3 peptides within each V-J. Welch's t-statistics and random forest reduced approximately 520 V-J features to roughly 13, which were used in a naive Bayes classifier (R e1071). Thyroid-blood repertoire similarity was quantified with the Morisita-Horn index. TCRdb reanalyzed the raw reads on its own, using fastp at Q25 for trimming and MiXCR for clone calling, and kept in-frame beta chains. Every entry covers one CDR3 protein and lists the most common genes and DNA from its rows. TCRdb's processing, not the authors' own work, is the source of the V and J calls. Across this sample there are roughly 570,000 distinct CDR3 sequences, with about 45% seen only once. The leading ten clones occupy roughly 7.7% of the sample.

Study-wide conclusions, independent of this receptor: In cross-validation, a model built on a 13 V-J signature told ophthalmopathy apart from stable hyperthyroidism with under 90% sensitivity and around 83% specificity, and in testing the same model reached 80%/75%. In validation, progression to ophthalmopathy was predicted by the model with more than 65% sensitivity and 72.22% specificity, a median of about 6.4 months before onset. No statistical method was used to fix the sample size in advance, and group allocation was not hidden from the investigators. Most expanded thyroid clonotypes (frequency above 0.001) were also detected in blood, suggesting blood repertoires may reflect thyroid immune responses.

A patient counted as having stable Graves' hyperthyroidism if no progression to ophthalmopathy occurred over 18 months of follow-up. Hyperthyroidism patients were newly diagnosed, with disease duration under 2 months, and aged 18 to 65 years. Exclusion was applied to patients with uncontrolled infections, other autoimmune diseases, pregnancy or lactation. Diagnoses were based on clinical symptoms, serum thyroxine and TRAb, thyroid ultrasound and orbital computed tomography. Trizol reagent was used to extract total RNA, and RNA quality was then checked on an Agilent 2100 Bioanalyzer. Specimen: peripheral blood or thyroid tissue (not recorded which). The rearrangement joined TRBV10-3 to TRBJ2-5; 7 of the junction bases match TRBD1. The origin of this receptor is a woman aged 18-29 years with Graves' hyperthyroidism. The CDR3 amino acid sequence is: CARADRVQETQYF. The nucleotides read TGTGCTAGGGCTGACAGGGTTCAAGAGACCCAGTACTTC.